This TCR beta chain stems from a study of CD4+ T cells in melanoma. Findings of the study overall: A reported correlation linked neoantigen-specific CD4+ T cells to CD8+, macrophage and B cell function. Neoantigen-specific CD4+ T cells in melanoma reportedly had diverse differentiation states.

About this clone: The antigen remains unidentified.

The table came from immunoSEQ multiplex PCR; TCRdb's copy has only in-frame clones and leaves some out. In the table there are fewer than 55,000 clones, about 91% of which are singletons. The CDR3 extends over 15 amino acids. CDR1 LNHNV and CDR2 YYDKDF come from the germline V gene (reference sequence). V was trimmed by 3 bases and J by 5 bases, leaving 15 bases between them. The chain employs TRBV15 and TRBJ2-3; TRBD1 might be the D (5 bases). The source material was peripheral blood. The clonotype comes from a human donor with melanoma. CDR3 sequence (DNA): TGTGCCACCAGCAGCTACACTGGGGCTAGAGATACGCAGTATTTT. It translates to CATSSYTGARDTQYF.